This T cell receptor (beta chain) was recovered during a study of blood T cell repertoires in COVID-19. At the level of the study: Material from acute and convalescent COVID-19 was sourced from the United States, Italy and Spain. The analysed material was cDNA or gDNA that came from T cells, B-cell-depleted T cells, or PBMCs.

Trimming removed 1 base from V and 1 base from J, with 9 bases in between. Germline CDR1 reads SSHAT; CDR2 reads FNYEAQ (reference sequence). The CDR3 runs to 15 residues. Cohorts were determined from participant-reported clinical history. Individuals in the exposed group had encountered a COVID-19 case within 2 weeks preceding study entry. The method was immunoSEQ multiplex PCR; TCRdb's version includes in-frame clones alone and lacks a portion of them. The data show approximately 220,000 clones, with nearly 90% seen just once and over 13% held by the top ten. The material sequenced was PBMCs or T cells enriched from blood (not recorded which). The V call is TRBV7-7, the J call TRBJ2-3; maybe TRBD2 (6 bases). This receptor was identified in a man aged 25-45 years who had been exposed to COVID-19. CDR3 protein: CASSLVGGGTDTQYF. CDR3 coding DNA: TGTGCCAGCAGCTTAGTTGGCGGGGGCACAGATACGCAGTATTTT.